The 24 T cell receptor beta chains below come from one sample, sequenced in a study of blood T cell repertoires in COVID-19. Method: immunoSEQ multiplex PCR; TCRdb's copy keeps in-frame clones and lacks some. The data show tens of thousands of clones, approximately 80% seen once. Sequenced input: peripheral blood. The receptors derive from a human donor with acute or convalescent COVID-19. The donor label of this sample is uncertain.

The chain joins TRBV30 to TRBJ1-3; D is undetermined. CDR1 GTSNPN and CDR2 SVGIG come from the germline V gene (reference sequence). V lost 8 bases, J lost 3 bases, and 14 bases lay in between. The CDR3 contains 13 residues. The CDR3 region has the DNA TGTGCCCGCTCGAGCTCAGGTGGAAACACCATATATTTT. It is translated as CARSSSGGNTIYF.

J is TRBJ1-4 and V is TRBV30; D is uncertain. The V gene's germline CDR1 is GTSNPN and CDR2 SVGIG (reference sequence). The CDR3 runs 14 residues. The V gene lost 3 bases and the J gene lost 8 bases, with 16 bases spanning the gap. The CDR3 nucleotides are TGTGCCTGGAGCCAACGGGGAGTAGGGGAAAAACTGTTTTTT. Translating gives CAWSQRGVGEKLFF.

V usage is TRBV7-2 and J usage is TRBJ2-1; the match to TRBD2 covers 12 bases. This CDR3 has 17 amino acids. V lost 3 bases, J lost 3 bases, and 6 bases stayed unmatched. Germline assignment: CDR1 SGHTA and CDR2 FQGNSA. This CDR3 is CASSFLAGGPGYNEQFF. As DNA, the CDR3 is TGTGCCAGCAGCTTTCTAGCGGGAGGGCCCGGCTACAATGAGCAGTTCTTC.

The V gene is TRBV5-6, the J gene TRBJ1-6; tentatively, D is TRBD1 (5 bases). CDR1 and CDR2 (germline): SGHDT, YYEEEE. The length of the CDR3 is 15 residues. Deletions cut 0 bases from V and 9 bases from J, with 13 bases between. The CDR3 bases are TGTGCCAGCAGCTTGGACAGGCTGGCCCTTTCACCCCTCCACTTT. Translation: CASSLDRLALSPLHF.

The chain combines TRBV30 with TRBJ2-7, with TRBD1 matching over 7 bases. The V and J ends lost 3 bases and 6 bases, in that order; junction bases with no gene match: 11. The CDR3 spans 14 residues. CDR1 is GTSNPN and CDR2 is SVGIG in the germline V gene (reference sequence). In nucleotides, the CDR3 is TGTGCCTGGAGGGGCCCGACAGGGTTAGGCGAGCAGTACTTC. Protein product: CAWRGPTGLGEQYF.

This clone was observed a few times. The CDR3 DNA reads as TGTGCCAGCAGCCGCACGTCGGTACTAGCGGGAGGGCCCTCTTGGCCGAACACCGGGGAGCTGTTTTTT. Protein sequence: CASSRTSVLAGGPSWPNTGELFF. The rearrangement links TRBV3-1 (or the pseudogene TRBV3-2) to TRBJ2-2, with 13 bases matching TRBD2. In germline, CDR1 is LGHDT, CDR2 YNNKEL (reference sequence). The junction had 20 bases not matched to a gene; V was cut back by 4 bases and J by 0 bases. The CDR3 has 23 residues.

The chain recombines TRBV11-3 with TRBJ2-7; 8 bases map to TRBD2. The CDR3 length is 18 residues. CDR1 is SGHNT and CDR2 is YENEEA in the germline V gene. The junction had 10 bases not matched to a gene; V was cut back by 0 bases and J by 0 bases. In nucleotides, the CDR3 is TGTGCCAGCAGCTTAGAGTGGGAAGCGGGGGAACTCTCCTACGAGCAGTACTTC. It encodes CASSLEWEAGELSYEQYF.

This chain uses TRBV6-5 with TRBJ1-5; possible D gene TRBD1, 5 bases. Per germline, CDR1 MNHEY and CDR2 SVGAGI. With 0 bases removed from V and 4 bases from J, the gap between germline ends came to 10 bases. The CDR3 runs to 15 residues. CDR3 protein: CASSYSTVTNQPQHF. CDR3 coding DNA: TGTGCCAGCAGTTACTCGACAGTAACGAATCAGCCCCAGCATTTT.

The CDR3 here is CASSYSARGNNEQFF. DNA for the CDR3: TGTGCCAGCAGTTACTCCGCGCGGGGTAACAATGAGCAGTTCTTC. This chain links TRBV6-5 with TRBJ2-1; TRBD2 might be the D (6 bases). The CDR3 contains 15 residues. V lost 0 bases and J 5 bases, leaving 11 bases between the germline ends. CDR1 is MNHEY, CDR2 SVGAGI, per germline.

Of note for this clone: This same CDR3 is encoded by further DNA sequences in the sample. For the CDR3, the DNA is TGTGCCAGCAGTCGGGGACTAGCGGGAGTAGAGACCCAGTACTTC. This sequence encodes CASSRGLAGVETQYF. This chain joins TRBV7-3 and TRBJ2-5; 14 nucleotides agree with TRBD2. The V gene end was trimmed by 6 bases and the J gene end by 4 bases; junction bases not matched to a gene: 4. The CDR3 is 15 residues long. Looked up from germline, CDR1 is SGHTA and CDR2 is FQGTGA.

V gene TRBV3-1 (or the pseudogene TRBV3-2) combines with J gene TRBJ2-1; 9 nucleotides match TRBD2. From germline, CDR1 is LGHDT and CDR2 YNNKEL (reference sequence). The CDR3 spans 15 residues. With 4 bases clipped from V and 3 bases from J, the junction kept 4 bases outside the gene matches. CDR3 in amino acids: CASSLISGGYNEQFF. The CDR3 DNA reads TGTGCCAGCAGCCTCATTAGCGGGGGCTACAATGAGCAGTTCTTC.

The chain combines TRBV12-3 or TRBV12-4 with TRBJ1-1; no firm D call. V was pared by 7 bases and J by 3 bases, with 12 bases between. CDR3 length equals 13 residues. This chain's CDR3 is CASTARRYTEAFF. The CDR3 nucleotides are TGTGCCAGCACCGCGAGGAGATACACTGAAGCTTTCTTT.

This clone was observed a handful of times. This rearrangement joins TRBV19 to TRBJ1-5; D ambiguous. CDR1 and CDR2 (germline): LNHDA, SQIVND (reference sequence). V was pared by 6 bases and J by 2 bases, with 11 bases between. The CDR3 totals 14 residues. CDR3 in DNA: TGTGCCAGTAGGCTGATAGGAGGCAATCAGCCCCAGCATTTT. Translating gives CASRLIGGNQPQHF.

The CDR3 region is CASSMLASSSYNEQFF. The CDR3 bases are TGTGCCAGTAGTATGCTAGCCTCGAGCTCCTACAATGAGCAGTTCTTC. The chain joins TRBV19 to TRBJ2-1, with D perhaps TRBD2 (5 bases). CDR1 is LNHDA, CDR2 SQIVND, per germline (reference sequence). The CDR3 sequence is 16 residues long. V was cut by 3 bases and J by 0 bases, with 12 bases left in between.

The chain uses TRBV5-1 and TRBJ2-3; 13 nucleotides agree with TRBD2. V shed 3 bases and J 2 bases; nucleotides not matched to a gene: 12. The CDR3 consists of 19 residues. CDR1 SGHRS and CDR2 YFSETQ come from the germline V gene. The CDR3 DNA follows: TGCGCCAGCAGCTCCGGACTAGCGGGAGCCCAAACCTTCACAGATACGCAGTATTTT. It translates to CASSSGLAGAQTFTDTQYF.

This clone was seen more than once but under ten times. The chain has TRBV30 and TRBJ2-7; 10 nucleotides align to TRBD1. The germline V gene encodes CDR1 GTSNPN and CDR2 SVGIG (reference sequence). The CDR3 has 14 residues. V lost 2 bases to trimming and J lost 2 bases; unmatched junction nucleotides: 3. In DNA form, the CDR3 reads TGTGCCTGGAGTCCGGGACAGGGGACCTACGAGCAGTACTTC. Residues: CAWSPGQGTYEQYF. Variable domain in full (rest from reference TRBV30 and TRBJ2-7): SQTIHQWPATLVQPVGSPLSLECTVEGTSNPNLYWYRQAAGRGLQLLFYSVGIGQISSEVPQNLSASRPQDRQFILSSKKLLLSDSGFYLCAWSPGQGTYEQYFGPGTRLTVT.

The chain couples TRBV6-5 to TRBJ1-2; 11 bases align to TRBD1. Germline V gene lookup returns CDR1 MNHEY and CDR2 SVGAGI. Germline trimming cut 6 bases from V and 2 bases from J; bases unmatched to any gene: 2. The CDR3 length is 14 residues. The DNA for the CDR3 is TGTGCCAGCAGCTGGACAGGGGGCAACTATGGCTACACCTTC. Translated, it gives CASSWTGGNYGYTF.

This clone was recorded once. The V gene is TRBV3-1 (or the pseudogene TRBV3-2), the J gene TRBJ1-5; D might be TRBD1 (6 bases). Germline values: CDR1 LGHDT, CDR2 YNNKEL (reference sequence). CDR3 length: 14 residues. The V end was cut by 2 bases, the J end by 4 bases, with 9 bases between. The CDR3 DNA reads as TGTGCCAGCAGCCAACAGACAGGAAATCAGCCCCAGCATTTT. Translation: CASSQQTGNQPQHF.

This clone was counted a few times. CDR3 amino acids: CASSSPGTGGTEAFF. Here the CDR3 DNA reads TGTGCCAGCAGCTCCCCCGGGACAGGGGGCACTGAAGCTTTCTTT. The V gene is TRBV28, the J gene TRBJ1-1; TRBD1 aligns across 11 bases. V gave up 6 bases and J gave up 4 bases; unmatched junction bases: 7. Looked up from germline, CDR1 is MDHEN and CDR2 is SYDVKM. This CDR3 has 15 residues.

The chain employs TRBV10-3 and TRBJ2-5; 11 bases fit TRBD1. Losses at the gene ends were 7 bases for V and 3 bases for J; bases not matched to a gene: 4. The CDR3 runs 14 residues. The V gene's germline CDR1 is ENHRY and CDR2 SYGVKD. DNA of the CDR3: TGTGCCATCATGCTGGGACAGGGGGAAGAGACCCAGTACTTC. Translation gives CAIMLGQGEETQYF.

This chain uses TRBV5-1 with TRBJ2-5; TRBD1 might be the D (5 bases). CDR1 and CDR2 (germline): SGHRS, YFSETQ. The CDR3 extends over 15 amino acids. The V end was cut by 5 bases, the J end by 2 bases, with 16 bases between. The CDR3 DNA sequence: TGCGCCAGCAGAGTCCAGGGTCCAATACAAGAGACCCAGTACTTC. This codes for CASRVQGPIQETQYF.

The chain has TRBV11-2 and TRBJ2-7; 12 bases fit TRBD2. Trimming cost V 5 bases and J 5 bases; bases outside gene matches: 7. Germline V gives CDR1 SGHAT, CDR2 FQNNGV. The CDR3 sequence is 15 residues long. The CDR3 spells CASSGLAGTRNEQYF. In nucleotides, the CDR3 is TGTGCCAGCAGCGGACTAGCGGGAACGAGGAACGAGCAGTACTTC.

The V gene is TRBV12-3 or TRBV12-4, the J gene TRBJ2-4, with 7 bases identical to TRBD1. The CDR3 has 13 residues. The J segment lost 4 bases and the V segment lost 6 bases, leaving 3 bases of the junction unmatched. For the CDR3, the DNA is TGTGCCAGCAGATGGGACAGAAAAAACATTCAGTACTTC. Translation gives CASRWDRKNIQYF.

This clone was seen only once. The chain links TRBV5-1 to TRBJ1-3; the D is unclear. Germline-derived CDR1 and CDR2 are SGHRS and YFSETQ. This CDR3 is built from 15 residues. V dropped 5 bases and J dropped 0 bases, with 12 bases sitting between them. In DNA form, the CDR3 reads TGCGCCAGCAGACCGAGCGTAAGCTCTGGAAACACCATATATTTT. It is translated as CASRPSVSSGNTIYF.